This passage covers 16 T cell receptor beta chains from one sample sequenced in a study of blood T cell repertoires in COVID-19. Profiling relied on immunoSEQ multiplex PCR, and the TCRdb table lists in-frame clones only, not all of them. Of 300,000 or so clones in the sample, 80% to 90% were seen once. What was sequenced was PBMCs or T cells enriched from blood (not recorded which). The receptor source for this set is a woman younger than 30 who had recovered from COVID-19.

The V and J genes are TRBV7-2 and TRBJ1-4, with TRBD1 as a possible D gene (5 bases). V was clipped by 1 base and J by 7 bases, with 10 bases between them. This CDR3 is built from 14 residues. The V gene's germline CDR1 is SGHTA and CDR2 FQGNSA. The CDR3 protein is CASSLDTGGEKLFF. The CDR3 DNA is TGTGCCAGCAGCTTAGACACGGGGGGTGAAAAACTGTTTTTT.

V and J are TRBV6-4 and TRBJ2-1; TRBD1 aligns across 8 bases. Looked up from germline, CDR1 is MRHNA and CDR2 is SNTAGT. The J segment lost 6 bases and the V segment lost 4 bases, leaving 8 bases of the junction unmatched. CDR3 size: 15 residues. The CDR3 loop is CASSAGQGYSNEQFF. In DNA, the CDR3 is TGTGCCAGCAGTGCCGGACAGGGTTATTCCAATGAGCAGTTCTTC.

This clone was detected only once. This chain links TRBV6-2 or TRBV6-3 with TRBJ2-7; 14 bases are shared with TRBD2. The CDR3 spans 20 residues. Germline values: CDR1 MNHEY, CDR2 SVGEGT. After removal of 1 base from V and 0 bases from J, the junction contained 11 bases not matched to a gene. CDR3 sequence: CASSYLIGLAGGRSSYEQYF. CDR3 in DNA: TGTGCCAGCAGTTACTTGATTGGACTAGCGGGGGGCAGGAGCTCCTACGAGCAGTACTTC.

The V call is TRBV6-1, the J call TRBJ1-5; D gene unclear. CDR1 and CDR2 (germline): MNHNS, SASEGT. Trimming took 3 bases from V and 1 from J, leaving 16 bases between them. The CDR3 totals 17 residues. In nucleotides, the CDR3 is TGTGCCAGCAGTGACCCCTTTGAGAGGGAAAGCAATCAGCCCCAGCATTTT. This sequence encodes CASSDPFERESNQPQHF.

DNA of the CDR3: TGTGCCAGTAGTCTACGGAAATCAACTAGCGGGGGGTTTTACAATGAGCAGTTCTTC. It translates to CASSLRKSTSGGFYNEQFF. The J gene is TRBJ2-1, the V gene TRBV19, with 12 bases that match TRBD2. This CDR3 comprises 19 residues. Trimming took 5 bases from V and 4 from J; bases not matched to a gene: 15. Germline V gene data show CDR1 as LNHDA and CDR2 as SQIVND (reference sequence).

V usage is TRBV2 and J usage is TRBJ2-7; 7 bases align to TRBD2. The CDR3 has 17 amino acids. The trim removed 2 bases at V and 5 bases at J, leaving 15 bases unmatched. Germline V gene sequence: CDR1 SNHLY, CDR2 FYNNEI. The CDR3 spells CASSEYGLVTPAHEQYF. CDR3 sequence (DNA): TGTGCCAGCAGTGAATACGGACTAGTCACACCGGCCCACGAGCAGTACTTC.

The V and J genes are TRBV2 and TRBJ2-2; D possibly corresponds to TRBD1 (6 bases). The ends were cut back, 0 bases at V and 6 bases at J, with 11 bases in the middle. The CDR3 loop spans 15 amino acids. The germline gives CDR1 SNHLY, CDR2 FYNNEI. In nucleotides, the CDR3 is TGTGCCAGCAGTGAAGCGCTTCCAGGGGCCGGGGAGCTGTTTTTT. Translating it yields CASSEALPGAGELFF.

The CDR3: CASGLSSYEQYF. In nucleotides, the CDR3 is TGCGCCAGCGGGCTTAGCTCCTACGAGCAGTACTTC. The rearrangement joins TRBV5-1 to TRBJ2-7; D is unclear. Germline-derived CDR1 and CDR2 are SGHRS and YFSETQ. This CDR3 is built from 12 residues. Trimming removed 7 bases at V and 0 bases at J, with 8 bases between.

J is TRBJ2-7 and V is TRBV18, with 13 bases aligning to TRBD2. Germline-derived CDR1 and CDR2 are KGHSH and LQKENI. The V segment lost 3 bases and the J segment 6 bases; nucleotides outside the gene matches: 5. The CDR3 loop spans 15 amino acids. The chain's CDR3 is CASSPGTSGIFEQYF. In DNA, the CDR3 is TGTGCCAGCTCACCCGGGACTAGCGGGATTTTCGAGCAGTACTTC.

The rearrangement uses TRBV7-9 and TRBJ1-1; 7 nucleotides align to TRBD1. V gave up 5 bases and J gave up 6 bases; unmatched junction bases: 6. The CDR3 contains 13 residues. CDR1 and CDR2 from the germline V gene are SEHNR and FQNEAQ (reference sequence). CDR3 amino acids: CASSPRTGSEAFF. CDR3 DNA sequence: TGTGCCAGCAGCCCGCGGACAGGATCTGAAGCTTTCTTT. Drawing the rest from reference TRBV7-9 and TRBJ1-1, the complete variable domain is DTGVSQNPRHKITKRGQNVTFRCDPISEHNRLYWYRQTLGQGPEFLTYFQNEAQLEKSRLLSDRFSAERPKGSFSTLEIQRTEQGDSAMYLCASSPRTGSEAFFGQGTRLTVV.

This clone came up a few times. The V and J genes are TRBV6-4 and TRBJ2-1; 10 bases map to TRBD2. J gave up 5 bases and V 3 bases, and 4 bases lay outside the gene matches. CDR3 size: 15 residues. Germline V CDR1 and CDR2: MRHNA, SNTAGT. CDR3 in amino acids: CASSEGAGGHNEQFF. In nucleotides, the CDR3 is TGTGCCAGCAGTGAGGGAGCGGGGGGGCACAATGAGCAGTTCTTC.

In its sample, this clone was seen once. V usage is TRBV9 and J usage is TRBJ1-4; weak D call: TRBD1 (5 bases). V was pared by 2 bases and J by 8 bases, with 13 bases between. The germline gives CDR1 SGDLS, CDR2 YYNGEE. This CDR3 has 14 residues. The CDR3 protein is CASSVGGSDEKLFF. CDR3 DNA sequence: TGTGCCAGCAGCGTTGGGGGGAGCGACGAAAAACTGTTTTTT. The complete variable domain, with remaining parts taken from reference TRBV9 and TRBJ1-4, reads DSGVTQTPKHLITATGQRVTLRCSPRSGDLSVYWYQQSLDQGLQFLIQYYNGEERAKGNILERFSAQQFPDLHSELNLSSLELGDSALYFCASSVGGSDEKLFFGSGTQLSVL.

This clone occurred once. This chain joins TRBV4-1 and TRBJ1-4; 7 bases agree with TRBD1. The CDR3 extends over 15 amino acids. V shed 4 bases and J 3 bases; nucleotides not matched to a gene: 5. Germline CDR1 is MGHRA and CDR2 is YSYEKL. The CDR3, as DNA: TGCGCCAGCAGCCGACAGGGATCGGCTAATGAAAAACTGTTTTTT. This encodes CASSRQGSANEKLFF.

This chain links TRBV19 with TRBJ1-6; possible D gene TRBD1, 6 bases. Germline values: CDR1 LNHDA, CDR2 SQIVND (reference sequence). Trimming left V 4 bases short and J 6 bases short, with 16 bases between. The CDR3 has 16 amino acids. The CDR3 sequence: CASSTSYRAANSPLHF. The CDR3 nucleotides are TGTGCCAGTAGTACTTCTTACAGGGCGGCTAATTCACCCCTCCACTTT.

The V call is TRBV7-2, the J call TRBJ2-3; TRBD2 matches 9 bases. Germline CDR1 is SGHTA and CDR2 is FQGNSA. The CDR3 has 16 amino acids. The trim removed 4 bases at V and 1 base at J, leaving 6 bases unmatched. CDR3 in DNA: TGTGCCAGCAGCTACGGGCAGCGGGGGGGCACAGATACGCAGTATTTT. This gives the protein CASSYGQRGGTDTQYF. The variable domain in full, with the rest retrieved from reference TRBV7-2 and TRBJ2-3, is GAGVSQSPSNKVTEKGKDVELRCDPISGHTALYWYRQSLGQGLEFLIYFQGNSAPDKSGLPSDRFSAERTGGSVSTLTIQRTQQEDSAVYLCASSYGQRGGTDTQYFGPGTRLTVL.

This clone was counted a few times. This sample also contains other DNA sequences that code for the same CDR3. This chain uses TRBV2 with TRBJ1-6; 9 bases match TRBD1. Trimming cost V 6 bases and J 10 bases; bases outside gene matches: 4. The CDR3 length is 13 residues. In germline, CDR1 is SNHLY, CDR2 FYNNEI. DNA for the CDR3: TGTGCCAGCAGGGACAGGGGAAGGTCACCCCTCCACTTT. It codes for CASRDRGRSPLHF.